Below are 30 T cell receptor beta chains sequenced from a single sample in a study of CD8 T cells in ankylosing spondylitis. Via MiXCR, TCRdb re-called the 5' RACE reads, giving one row per CDR3 protein. The sample lists around 90,000 distinct CDR3 sequences; about 27% were seen once. Sequenced input: blood, either unsorted or a sorted T cell fraction (not recorded which). Every receptor here comes from a male donor with ankylosing spondylitis or in good health (not recorded which).

This clonotype was seen only a few times. The rearrangement uses TRBV20-1 and TRBJ2-7, with 13 bases aligning to TRBD2. This CDR3 spans 14 amino acids. Losses at the gene ends were 6 bases for V and 1 base for J; bases not matched to a gene: 3. The germline V gene encodes CDR1 DFQATT and CDR2 SNEGSKA (reference sequence). The CDR3 bases are TGCAGTGCCAGACTAGCGGGAGGTTCCTACGAGCAGTACTTC. The encoded protein is CSARLAGGSYEQYF.

V and J are TRBV29-1 and TRBJ2-5; D ambiguous. V was shortened by 7 bases and J by 3 bases, with 15 bases between the two germline ends. This CDR3 spans 13 amino acids. The germline V gene has CDR1 SQVTM and CDR2 ANQGSEA. In DNA form, the CDR3 reads TGCAGCGCAACACTACAACGAAAAGAGACCCAGTACTTC. Its translation: CSATLQRKETQYF.

V is TRBV20-1 and J is TRBJ2-5, with 8 bases lining up with TRBD2. The CDR3 sequence is 13 residues long. Germline-derived CDR1 and CDR2 are DFQATT and SNEGSKA (reference sequence). Germline trimming cut 1 base from V and 6 bases from J; bases unmatched to any gene: 4. The CDR3 nucleotides are TGCAGTGCTAGAGCGGGAGGGCAACAGACCCAGTACTTC. It translates to CSARAGGQQTQYF.

The rearrangement joins TRBV20-1 to TRBJ1-2; D possibly corresponds to TRBD1 (6 bases). The CDR3 is made up of 13 amino acids. CDR1 and CDR2 from the germline V gene are DFQATT and SNEGSKA (reference sequence). The V gene lost 5 bases and the J gene lost 2 bases, with 12 bases spanning the gap. The CDR3 nucleotides are TGCAGTGCTCCCCAGGACAGAAACTATGGCTACACCTTC. Its protein is CSAPQDRNYGYTF.

This chain joins TRBV11-2 and TRBJ2-3; D remains unclear. Germline V gene lookup returns CDR1 SGHAT and CDR2 FQNNGV. Trimming shortened V by 0 bases and J by 2 bases, and 3 bases separated the two germline ends. The CDR3 covers 13 residues. CDR3 sequence reads: CASSLDPTDTQYF. The CDR3 region has the DNA TGTGCCAGCAGCTTAGACCCCACAGATACGCAGTATTTT.

This chain joins TRBV5-1 and TRBJ2-7; TRBD2 matches at 8 bases. The germline V gene encodes CDR1 SGHRS and CDR2 YFSETQ. The CDR3 is 16 amino acids. Trimming removed 0 bases from V and 2 bases from J; junction bases left unmatched: 7. The CDR3 sequence is CASSLEDSGITYEQYF. CDR3 DNA sequence: TGCGCCAGCAGCTTGGAGGATAGCGGGATCACCTACGAGCAGTACTTC. Using reference TRBV5-1 and TRBJ2-7 for the parts outside the CDR3, the full variable domain is KAGVTQTPRYLIKTRGQQVTLSCSPISGHRSVSWYQQTPGQGLQFLFEYFSETQRNKGNFPGRFSGRQFSNSRSEMNVSTLELGDSALYLCASSLEDSGITYEQYFGPGTRLTVT.

This chain links TRBV7-9 with TRBJ2-6, with D perhaps assigned TRBD1 or TRBD2 (5 bases each). The V end lost 5 bases, the J end lost 4 bases, and 12 bases lay between the germline ends. The CDR3 runs to 15 residues. In germline, CDR1 is SEHNR, CDR2 FQNEAQ (reference sequence). The CDR3 spells CASSPPGPGANVLTF. The CDR3 bases are TGTGCCAGCAGCCCCCCGGGACCCGGGGCCAACGTCCTGACTTTC.

About this clonotype: Germline and junction disagree at one end, which may indicate a read error. The chain has TRBV7-7 and TRBJ2-1; 7 nucleotides agree with TRBD2. The CDR3 totals 15 residues. The germline V gene encodes CDR1 SSHAT and CDR2 FNYEAQ (reference sequence). The CDR3 reads CASSLGSGPYNEQFF. CDR3 DNA: TGTGCTAGCAGCTTAGGTAGCGGGCCTTACAATGAGCAGTTCTTC.

A few counts support this clonotype. V usage is TRBV2 and J usage is TRBJ2-1; 8 nucleotides match TRBD2. V trimming: 2 bases; J trimming: 5 bases; junction bases outside the gene matches: 8. Germline V gives CDR1 SNHLY, CDR2 FYNNEI. The CDR3 spans 16 residues. The CDR3 DNA reads as TGTGCCAGCAGTGAACTGCGGGAGGCTTTGAACAATGAGCAGTTCTTC. Translated, it gives CASSELREALNNEQFF.

This clonotype has a count of ten or more. The chain links TRBV7-9 to TRBJ2-7; 11 positions agree with TRBD2. V dropped 5 bases and J dropped 4; count of bases not matched to a gene: 10. The CDR3 sequence is 16 residues long. Germline CDR1 SEHNR, CDR2 FQNEAQ (reference sequence). The CDR3 region is CASSPPLSGREYEQYF. The CDR3 nucleotides are TGTGCCAGCAGCCCTCCCCTTAGCGGGAGGGAGTACGAGCAGTACTTC.

V and J are TRBV3-1 and TRBJ1-5; D is possibly TRBD1 (6 bases). This CDR3 region has 16 residues. V lost 1 base, J lost 5 bases, and 15 bases lay in between. Germline values: CDR1 LGHDT, CDR2 YNNKEL (reference sequence). The CDR3 bases are TGTGCCAGCAGCCAAGTGGCCGGACAGCACGATCAGCCCCAGCATTTT. Residues: CASSQVAGQHDQPQHF.

This chain joins TRBV19 and TRBJ1-2, with D possibly matching TRBD1 (6 bases). V was shortened by 6 bases and J by 8 bases, with 10 bases between the two germline ends. CDR1 and CDR2 (germline): LNHDA, SQIVND (reference sequence). This CDR3 region has 11 residues. The CDR3 loop is CASSFRGGYTF. The CDR3 DNA reads TGTGCCAGTAGCTTCAGGGGCGGCTACACCTTC. Using reference TRBV19 and TRBJ1-2 for the parts outside the CDR3, the full variable domain is DGGITQSPKYLFRKEGQNVTLSCEQNLNHDAMYWYRQDPGQGLRLIYYSQIVNDFQKGDIAEGYSVSREKKESFPLTVTSAQKNPTAFYLCASSFRGGYTFGSGTRLTVV.

This chain links TRBV25-1 with TRBJ2-5, with D unclear. Per germline, CDR1 MGHDK and CDR2 SYGVNS. V shed 4 bases and J shed 7 bases, with 16 bases lying between them. CDR3 size: 14 residues. CDR3 sequence (DNA): TGTGCCAGCAGTGGGTTAGGACCGCCGAGGACCCAGTACTTC. Protein: CASSGLGPPRTQYF. The full variable domain, completed using reference TRBV25-1 and TRBJ2-5, is EADIYQTPRYLVIGTGKKITLECSQTMGHDKMYWYQQDPGMELHLIHYSYGVNSTEKGDLSSESTVSRIRTEHFPLTLESARPSHTSQYLCASSGLGPPRTQYFGPGTRLLVL.

The chain joins TRBV6-5 to TRBJ1-5, with D tentatively TRBD1 (5 bases). The CDR3 has 14 residues. The germline V gene encodes CDR1 MNHEY and CDR2 SVGAGI. V shed 7 bases and J shed 3 bases, with 13 bases lying between them. CDR3 sequence reads: CASMLGENNQPQHF. DNA of the CDR3: TGTGCCAGCATGTTGGGGGAGAACAATCAGCCCCAGCATTTT.

Only a few counts were recorded for this clonotype. V usage is TRBV5-1 and J usage is TRBJ2-7, with 7 bases that match TRBD2. Per the germline V gene, CDR1 is SGHRS and CDR2 is YFSETQ. The CDR3 extends over 15 amino acids. The junction had 10 bases not matched to a gene; V was cut back by 5 bases and J by 2 bases. CDR3 bases: TGCGCCAGCAGGGGCGAGACTAGCTGCGCCTACGAGCAGTACGTC. It codes for CASRGETSCAYEQYV.

The chain recombines TRBV12-3 or TRBV12-4 with TRBJ2-1; maybe TRBD2 (6 bases). This CDR3 region has 16 residues. The V end was cut by 4 bases, the J end by 4 bases, with 17 bases between. The CDR3 loop is CASSSDYKRIYNEQFF. CDR3 nucleotide sequence: TGTGCCAGCAGTTCGGACTATAAACGAATTTACAATGAGCAGTTCTTC.

Only a few counts were recorded for this clonotype. V gene TRBV20-1 combines with J gene TRBJ2-3; 8 bases align to TRBD2. J lost 3 bases, V lost 6 bases, and 5 bases had no gene match. The CDR3 covers 13 residues. Germline V gene sequence: CDR1 DFQATT, CDR2 SNEGSKA (reference sequence). CDR3 sequence reads: CSAERGPTDTQYF. DNA for the CDR3: TGCAGTGCCGAGCGGGGGCCGACAGATACGCAGTATTTT.

The table lists this clonotype with a few counts. The chain joins TRBV7-3 to TRBJ2-7; the D gene is possibly TRBD1 (6 bases). Germline CDR1 is SGHTA and CDR2 is FQGTGA. V was clipped by 2 bases and J by 6 bases, with 11 bases between them. This CDR3 comprises 13 residues. CDR3 sequence: CASSLVGRGEQYF. For the CDR3, the DNA is TGTGCCAGCAGCTTAGTCGGCAGGGGCGAGCAGTACTTC. Full variable domain (remainder filled in from reference TRBV7-3 and TRBJ2-7): GAGVSQTPSNKVTEKGKYVELRCDPISGHTALYWYRQSLGQGPEFLIYFQGTGAADDSGLPNDRFFAVRPEGSVSTLKIQRTERGDSAVYLCASSLVGRGEQYFGPGTRLTVT.

The chain recombines TRBV20-1 with TRBJ2-6, with 10 bases identical to TRBD1. The germline gives CDR1 DFQATT, CDR2 SNEGSKA (reference sequence). Trimming at V came to 5 bases and at J to 0 bases, leaving 7 bases not matched to a gene. The CDR3 is 17 residues long. The CDR3 DNA reads as TGCAGTGCTTCGACCGGGACAGGGGCCTCTGGGGCCAACGTCCTGACTTTC. Translation gives CSASTGTGASGANVLTF.

The CDR3 sequence: CASSLVGRLSVRSNQPQHF. The CDR3 region has the DNA TGTGCCAGCAGCTTAGTCGGCAGACTTAGCGTTCGAAGCAATCAGCCCCAGCATTTT. The V gene is TRBV7-8, the J gene TRBJ1-5, with D uncertain. Trimming left V 1 base short and J 1 base short, with 20 bases between. The germline gives CDR1 SGHVS, CDR2 FQNEAQ. The CDR3 runs 19 residues.

This clonotype was seen a handful of times. The chain uses TRBV7-8 and TRBJ2-6; D may be TRBD1 (6 bases). This CDR3 has 15 residues. V was clipped by 5 bases and J by 2 bases, with 10 bases between them. Germline loops: CDR1 SGHVS, CDR2 FQNEAQ. The CDR3 region is CASSAGAAGANVLTF. The CDR3 DNA sequence: TGTGCCAGCAGCGCAGGGGCCGCTGGGGCCAACGTCCTGACTTTC.

The V gene is TRBV2, the J gene TRBJ1-5; 9 nucleotides align to TRBD1. The CDR3 runs 14 residues. CDR1 and CDR2 from the germline V gene are SNHLY and FYNNEI. The ends lost 4 bases at V and 6 bases at J; junction bases unmatched: 4. The CDR3 coding sequence is TGTGCCAGCAGTGTGGACAGGGGAGGTCAGCCCCAGCATTTT. This gives the protein CASSVDRGGQPQHF. Based on the CDR3 plus reference TRBV2 and TRBJ1-5, the full variable domain is EPEVTQTPSHQVTQMGQEVILRCVPISNHLYFYWYRQILGQKVEFLVSFYNNEISEKSEIFDDQFSVERPDGSNFTLKIRSTKLEDSAMYFCASSVDRGGQPQHFGDGTRLSIL.

The chain links TRBV7-3 to TRBJ2-5; possibly TRBD2 for D (6 bases). V lost 2 bases to trimming and J lost 4 bases, with 11 bases between them. CDR1 SGHTA and CDR2 FQGTGA come from the germline V gene. CDR3 length: 14 amino acids. CDR3 loop: CASSLLGGVETQYF. The CDR3 coding sequence is TGTGCCAGCAGCTTATTGGGAGGAGTAGAGACCCAGTACTTC. The entire variable domain, with the rest obtained from reference TRBV7-3 and TRBJ2-5, is as follows: GAGVSQTPSNKVTEKGKYVELRCDPISGHTALYWYRQSLGQGPEFLIYFQGTGAADDSGLPNDRFFAVRPEGSVSTLKIQRTERGDSAVYLCASSLLGGVETQYFGPGTRLLVL.

This chain joins TRBV5-1 and TRBJ2-7; no clear D. Trimming removed 0 bases from V and 0 bases from J, with 7 bases in between. The CDR3 totals 14 residues. Per the germline V gene, CDR1 is SGHRS and CDR2 is YFSETQ. Written as DNA, the CDR3 is TGCGCCAGCAGCTTGGGACGGAACTCCTACGAGCAGTACTTC. Amino acid sequence: CASSLGRNSYEQYF.

The rearrangement links TRBV7-8 to TRBJ2-1; TRBD2 matches 8 bases. The trim removed 8 bases at V and 2 bases at J, leaving 2 bases unmatched. This CDR3 is built from 13 residues. Germline V gene lookup returns CDR1 SGHVS and CDR2 FQNEAQ. In nucleotides, the CDR3 is TGTGCCAGCGTGGGACTAGCCTACAATGAGCAGTTCTTC. Its translation: CASVGLAYNEQFF.

This clonotype was observed at least ten times. The chain combines TRBV7-9 with TRBJ2-7; no firm D call. There are 11 residues in the CDR3. With 2 bases removed from V and 7 bases from J, the gap between germline ends came to 6 bases. The V gene's germline CDR1 is SEHNR and CDR2 FQNEAQ (reference sequence). In nucleotides, the CDR3 is TGTGCCAGCAGCTTACACGGGGAGCAGTACTTC. Translating gives CASSLHGEQYF.

In this sample, this clonotype turned up a few times. This chain uses TRBV20-1 with TRBJ2-1; 15 bases fit TRBD2. Unmatched junction bases numbered 4, after V lost 0 bases and J lost 7 bases. CDR1 and CDR2 from the germline V gene are DFQATT and SNEGSKA (reference sequence). The CDR3 sequence is 16 residues long. The CDR3 region has the DNA TGCAGTGCTAGAGAACAGGGACTAGCGGGAGGTAATGAGCAGTTCTTC. This codes for CSAREQGLAGGNEQFF.

The sample holds a few counts of this clonotype. The chain is built from TRBV5-1 and TRBJ1-1; D is undetermined. This CDR3 spans 11 amino acids. Germline CDR1 SGHRS, CDR2 YFSETQ. Trimming left V 7 bases short and J 7 bases short, with 11 bases between. The CDR3 DNA reads as TGCGCCAGCGTTGGTGTGGGTGAAGCTTTCTTT. Protein sequence: CASVGVGEAFF.

This clonotype was detected a few times. This sequence joins TRBV5-1 and TRBJ1-1; possibly TRBD1 for D (6 bases). Germline V CDR1 and CDR2: SGHRS, YFSETQ. V was clipped by 4 bases and J by 6 bases, with 22 bases between them. The CDR3 has 16 amino acids. The CDR3 loop is CASSPTTRARGPEAFF. CDR3 coding DNA: TGCGCCAGCAGCCCTACAACACGGGCCAGGGGCCCTGAAGCTTTCTTT.

The rearrangement uses TRBV15 and TRBJ2-1, with 10 positions matching TRBD2. There are 19 residues in the CDR3. After removal of 0 bases from V and 3 bases from J, the junction contained 11 bases not matched to a gene. Germline CDR1 reads LNHNV; CDR2 reads YYDKDF (reference sequence). CDR3 protein: CATSRDRFLAGVSYNEQFF. DNA for the CDR3: TGTGCCACCAGCAGAGATAGGTTCCTAGCGGGAGTTAGCTACAATGAGCAGTTCTTC.